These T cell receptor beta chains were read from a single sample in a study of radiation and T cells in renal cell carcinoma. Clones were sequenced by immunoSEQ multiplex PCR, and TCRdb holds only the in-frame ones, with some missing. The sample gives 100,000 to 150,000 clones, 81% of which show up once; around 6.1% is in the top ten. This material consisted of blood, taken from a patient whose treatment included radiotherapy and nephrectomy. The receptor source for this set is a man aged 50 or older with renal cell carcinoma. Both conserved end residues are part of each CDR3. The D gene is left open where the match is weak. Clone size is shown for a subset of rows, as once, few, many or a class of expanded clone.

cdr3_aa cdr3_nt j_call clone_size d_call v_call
CASSRLSAGNTIYF TGTGCCAGCAGCCGTCTTTCTGCTGGAAACACCATATATTTT TRBJ1-3 - - TRBV7-8
CASRKGGGSTDTQYF TGTGCCAGCAGGAAGGGGGGGGGATCCACAGATACGCAGTATTTT TRBJ2-3 - - TRBV6-4
CASSWTDYSNQPQHF TGTGCCAGCAGTTGGACAGATTATAGCAATCAGCCCCAGCATTTT TRBJ1-5 - - TRBV6-6
CASSSSGSSYNEQFF TGTGCCAGCAGTTCTAGCGGGAGCTCCTACAATGAGCAGTTCTTC TRBJ2-1 - TRBD2 TRBV2
CASSRRVEAGASYEQYF TGTGCCAGCAGCCGACGTGTGGAGGCGGGGGCCTCCTACGAGCAGTACTTC TRBJ2-7 - - TRBV4-2
CASSQQTGQPQHF TGTGCCAGCAGCCAGCAAACGGGTCAGCCCCAGCATTTT TRBJ1-5 - - TRBV14
CASSPPGLASYNEQFF TGCGCCAGCAGCCCGCCGGGACTAGCTTCTTACAATGAGCAGTTCTTC TRBJ2-1 - TRBD2 TRBV5-1
CASSPPRSSGNTIYF TGCGCCAGCAGCCCCCCACGGAGCTCTGGAAACACCATATATTTT TRBJ1-3 - - TRBV4-1
CASSNPRAEAFF TGTGCCAGCAGTAACCCCAGGGCTGAAGCTTTCTTT TRBJ1-1 many - TRBV28
CASSSGNGNIQYF TGTGCCAGTAGTAGCGGGAATGGAAACATTCAGTACTTC TRBJ2-4 - - TRBV19
CASSGLRGDRPQHF TGTGCCAGCTCCGGCCTGCGGGGGGACAGGCCCCAGCATTTT TRBJ1-5 - TRBD1 TRBV18
CASSLWGEETQYF TGTGCCAGCAGTTTATGGGGAGAAGAGACCCAGTACTTC TRBJ2-5 - - TRBV27
CAWSLPTGWAFF TGTGCCTGGAGCCTGCCGACAGGGTGGGCTTTCTTT TRBJ1-1 few TRBD1 TRBV30
CSERSDLGTEAFF TGCAGCGAAAGATCCGACCTGGGAACTGAAGCTTTCTTT TRBJ1-1 - - TRBV29-1
CATSREPGRFRNGYTF TGTGCCACCAGCAGAGAGCCGGGGCGCTTTAGAAATGGCTACACCTTC TRBJ1-2 - - TRBV15
CASSLAGADGYTF TGTGCCAGCAGTTTAGCAGGGGCAGATGGCTACACCTTC TRBJ1-2 - - TRBV27
CASSSWGSGTDTQYF TGTGCCAGCAGCTCCTGGGGATCCGGCACAGATACGCAGTATTTT TRBJ2-3 - - TRBV7-3
CASSTQSTSGPYNEQFF TGTGCCAGTAGTACCCAAAGTACTAGCGGACCCTACAATGAGCAGTTCTTC TRBJ2-1 once TRBD2 TRBV19
CASSRRLAGEHSSYNEQFF TGTGCCAGCAGCCGCCGACTAGCGGGGGAGCATAGCTCCTACAATGAGCAGTTCTTC TRBJ2-1 - TRBD2 TRBV7-8
CASSSQGDTDTQYF TGCGCCAGCAGCTCTCAGGGGGACACAGATACGCAGTATTTT TRBJ2-3 - TRBD1 TRBV5-1
CAWSVRGQRNQPQHF TGTGCCTGGAGTGTAAGGGGGCAGCGCAATCAGCCCCAGCATTTT TRBJ1-5 few TRBD1 TRBV30
CASSQDSGTGGDTQYF TGTGCCAGCAGCCAAGATTCGGGGACAGGGGGAGATACGCAGTATTTT TRBJ2-3 - TRBD1 TRBV4-2
CASSRDRLGTFSTYNEQFF TGCGCCAGCAGCCGAGACCGACTTGGAACATTCTCCACCTACAATGAGCAGTTCTTC TRBJ2-1 - - TRBV4-3
CASSYPDRGGEQYF TGTGCCAGCAGTTACCCGGACAGGGGGGGTGAGCAGTACTTC TRBJ2-7 few TRBD1 TRBV6-6
CASSYSGGRNQPQHF TGTGCCAGCAGTTACTCGGGCGGTCGCAATCAGCCCCAGCATTTT TRBJ1-5 - - TRBV6-5
CASSYSLWAVQATQYF TGTGCCAGCAGTTACAGTTTGTGGGCCGTCCAGGCGACGCAGTATTTT TRBJ2-3 - - TRBV6-5
CASSEEAVRYEQYF TGTGCCAGCAGTGAAGAGGCGGTGCGTTACGAGCAGTACTTC TRBJ2-7 - - TRBV2
CAWRTSGRAVEQFF TGTGCCTGGAGGACTAGCGGGAGGGCCGTTGAGCAGTTCTTC TRBJ2-1 few TRBD2 TRBV30
CASSQGSVAGGGQETQYF TGCGCCAGCAGCCAAGGGTCGGTAGCGGGGGGTGGGCAAGAGACCCAGTACTTC TRBJ2-5 - TRBD2 TRBV4-3
CASSLRRGRGDGQFF TGTGCCAGCAGCTTAAGGCGGGGAAGGGGGGATGGGCAGTTCTTC TRBJ2-1 - - TRBV7-9
CASSLVGQGHYGYTF TGTGCCAGCAGCTTAGTGGGACAGGGCCACTATGGCTACACCTTC TRBJ1-2 few TRBD1 TRBV7-9
CASSIGVAGPGTEAFF TGTGCCAGTAGTATTGGAGTTGCGGGGCCAGGGACTGAAGCTTTCTTT TRBJ1-1 - - TRBV19
CASSQDPRLGYNEQFF TGCGCCAGCAGCCAAGATCCAAGATTGGGATACAATGAGCAGTTCTTC TRBJ2-1 - - TRBV4-3
CASSCAHGWSCPRYEQYF TGTGCCAGCAGTTGTGCTCACGGATGGTCTTGTCCGCGGTACGAGCAGTACTTC TRBJ2-7 - - TRBV28
CSVEPSGGNTGELFF TGCAGCGTTGAGCCTAGCGGGGGGAACACCGGGGAGCTGTTTTTT TRBJ2-2 - TRBD2 TRBV29-1
CASSQQGLSEKLFF TGCGCCAGCAGCCAACAGGGGTTAAGTGAAAAACTGTTTTTT TRBJ1-4 - - TRBV4-1
CASSLVRGNEQFF TGTGCCAGCAGCTTAGTTCGGGGGAATGAGCAGTTCTTC TRBJ2-1 - - TRBV7-2
CASSQGKGDDYEQYF TGCGCCAGCAGCCAAGGAAAAGGGGATGACTACGAGCAGTACTTC TRBJ2-7 - - TRBV4-1
CASSRTPDYGYTF TGTGCCAGCAGCCGTACACCAGACTATGGCTACACCTTC TRBJ1-2 - - TRBV7-9
CASSQRAEGNTGELFF TGCGCCAGCAGCCAACGAGCGGAGGGGAACACCGGGGAGCTGTTTTTT TRBJ2-2 - - TRBV4-1